This TCR beta chain stems from a study of OX40 agonist ivuxolimab in advanced cancers. For the study at large: Head and neck, renal cell, melanoma or hepatocellular carcinoma were the cancers that dose-escalation patients had.

Libraries were prepared by immunoSEQ multiplex PCR; TCRdb keeps only in-frame clonotypes and omits some of them. The sample records roughly 35,000 clones, around 80% being singletons. Notes on the study in general: Compared with others, partial responders at 0.1-3.0 mg/kg displayed clonal expansion among the lowest. The specificity for antigen of the expanded peripheral T cells was not determined.

The CDR3 length is 14 residues. V dropped 3 bases and J dropped 1 base, with 10 bases sitting between them. The V gene's germline CDR1 is ENHRY and CDR2 SYGVKD. With regard to this clone: Antigen: not known.

The source was CD4+ or CD8+ T cells sorted from blood, collected in a trial of the OX40 agonist ivuxolimab. V gene TRBV10-3 combines with J gene TRBJ2-7; tentative D call: TRBD2 (5 bases). This TCR came from an adult with an advanced solid tumor such as melanoma, head and neck, liver or kidney cancer. In DNA form, the CDR3 reads TGTGCCATCAGTGAAACACGGGGATCCTACGAGCAGTACTTC. Residues: CAISETRGSYEQYF.